This TCR beta chain was sequenced for a study of Graves' ophthalmopathy and Graves' hyperthyroidism. At the level of the study: Hyperthyroidism counted as stable given no ophthalmopathy within 18 months of follow-up.

Study-wide results and limits: Ophthalmopathy progression was predicted by the model at more than 55% sensitivity and 72.22% specificity.

TCR beta CDR3 regions were amplified from RNA transcripts. First-round RT-PCR employed HTBI primers, with a second-round multiplex PCR after it. MiXCR, applied by TCRdb to the multiplex PCR reads, yields one record per CDR3 protein. The top ten hold 3.5% to 5% of the sample, which has a few hundred thousand distinct CDR3 sequences, under 40% seen once. Between the trimmed V and J ends, which lost 5 bases and 8 bases, there was a span of 9 bases. CDR3 size: 11 residues. Germline CDR1 is LNHNV and CDR2 is YYDKDF (reference sequence). There are many counts of this clonotype. Its antigen is still unknown. The chain couples TRBV15 to TRBJ1-2, with D unresolved. The clonotype comes from an adult man with Graves' hyperthyroidism. The sequenced sample consisted of peripheral blood or thyroid tissue (not recorded which). CDR3 DNA sequence: TGTGCCACCAGCTATTTCGGCGGCTACACCTTC. Protein: CATSYFGGYTF.